One and the same sample provided the 18 T cell receptor beta chains below, sequenced in a study of blood T cell repertoires in COVID-19. Here immunoSEQ multiplex PCR was the method, and the copy in TCRdb shows in-frame clones only, minus some. The top ten hold 1.2% of the sample, which has about 380,000 clones, 88% seen once. What was sequenced was PBMCs or T cells enriched from blood (not recorded which). The receptors stem from a woman younger than 30 who had recovered from COVID-19.

About this clone itself: The sample has other DNA sequences that encode this CDR3 too. This rearrangement joins TRBV9 to TRBJ2-2; D unclear. The CDR3 sequence is 14 residues long. Germline loops: CDR1 SGDLS, CDR2 YYNGEE. The V end lost 0 bases, the J end lost 1 base, and 4 bases lay between the germline ends. The CDR3 loop is CASSVGQNTGELFF. The CDR3 DNA reads as TGTGCCAGCAGCGTAGGTCAGAACACCGGGGAGCTGTTTTTT.

CDR3 in amino acids: CASSNTGLTEAFF. In DNA, the CDR3 is TGCGCCAGCAGCAATACAGGGCTCACTGAAGCTTTCTTT. The V and J genes are TRBV5-1 and TRBJ1-1, with D maybe TRBD1 (6 bases). This CDR3 contains 13 residues. V was cut by 4 bases and J by 4 bases, with 11 bases left in between. Germline CDR1 SGHRS, CDR2 YFSETQ.

The genes are TRBV6-1 and TRBJ1-6; D not resolved. From germline, CDR1 is MNHNS and CDR2 SASEGT. V lost 3 bases to trimming and J lost 9 bases, with 15 bases between them. The length of the CDR3 is 15 residues. The CDR3 reads CASSDFVTRSSPLHF. CDR3 nucleotides: TGTGCCAGCAGTGATTTCGTAACACGGAGTTCACCCCTCCACTTT.

The chain combines TRBV11-2 with TRBJ2-3, with TRBD1 identical over 8 bases. Germline CDR1 SGHAT, CDR2 FQNNGV. The CDR3 runs 16 residues. After removal of 5 bases from V and 3 bases from J, the junction contained 10 bases not matched to a gene. In DNA, the CDR3 is TGTGCCAGCAGCACCTACGGACAGGGTCGAACAGATACGCAGTATTTT. This codes for CASSTYGQGRTDTQYF.

J is TRBJ2-2 and V is TRBV5-1; 9 positions agree with TRBD1. Germline V gene sequence: CDR1 SGHRS, CDR2 YFSETQ. The CDR3 loop spans 14 amino acids. Germline trimming cut 4 bases from V and 6 bases from J; bases unmatched to any gene: 4. The CDR3 region is CASSARTGAGELFF. In DNA form, the CDR3 reads TGCGCCAGCAGCGCCCGGACAGGGGCCGGGGAGCTGTTTTTT.

The CDR3 coding sequence is TGTGCCAGCAGCCAGGGACAGGGGACTGAAGCTTTCTTT. Translated: CASSQGQGTEAFF. The rearrangement uses TRBV5-4 and TRBJ1-1, with 10 bases identical to TRBD1. Germline V CDR1 and CDR2: SGHNT, YYREEE (reference sequence). V lost 4 bases and J lost 5; bases outside the gene matches: 2. CDR3 size: 13 residues.

Concerning this clone itself: This may be a read error, as it is one base from a much larger clone. The rearrangement joins TRBV7-2 to TRBJ2-7; TRBD1 matches at 10 bases. Germline CDR1 is SGHTA and CDR2 is FQGNSA. V gave up 4 bases and J gave up 3 bases; unmatched junction bases: 3. This CDR3 is 14 amino acids long. CDR3 coding DNA: TGTGCCAGCAGCTCCGGGACAGGGGTCTACGAGCAGTACTTC. Its translation: CASSSGTGVYEQYF.

The chain uses TRBV19 and TRBJ1-2; TRBD1 matches at 7 bases. Germline CDR1 reads LNHDA; CDR2 reads SQIVND (reference sequence). V dropped 1 base and J dropped 4; count of bases not matched to a gene: 6. The CDR3 has 15 amino acids. CDR3 coding DNA: TGTGCCAGTAGTATAGGGCAGGGGGACATCTATGGCTACACCTTC. Its translation is CASSIGQGDIYGYTF.

The rearrangement joins TRBV19 to TRBJ1-3, with 8 bases fitting TRBD1. Losses at the gene ends were 7 bases for V and 4 bases for J; bases not matched to a gene: 9. This CDR3 has 15 amino acids. Per germline, CDR1 LNHDA and CDR2 SQIVND (reference sequence). Here the CDR3 reads CASTNGQGAGNTIYF. The CDR3 bases are TGTGCCAGTACGAATGGACAGGGAGCAGGAAACACCATATATTTT.

The chain uses TRBV6-2 or TRBV6-3 and TRBJ2-1; D is uncertain. V lost 0 bases, J lost 14 bases, and 14 bases lay in between. The CDR3 contains 13 residues. Germline CDR1 MNHEY, CDR2 SVGEGT. This CDR3 is CASSYSTPPREFF. The CDR3, as DNA: TGTGCCAGCAGTTACTCGACCCCACCTCGGGAGTTCTTC.

The rearrangement joins TRBV6-5 to TRBJ2-5, with TRBD2 identical over 12 bases. The junction had 7 bases not matched to a gene; V was cut back by 6 bases and J by 5 bases. The CDR3 covers 15 residues. Germline loops: CDR1 MNHEY, CDR2 SVGAGI. The CDR3 protein is CASSSGLAGWETQYF. In DNA, the CDR3 is TGTGCCAGCAGCTCCGGACTAGCGGGGTGGGAGACCCAGTACTTC.

J is TRBJ1-1 and V is TRBV19; weak D call: TRBD1 (5 bases). The CDR3 runs to 16 residues. From germline, CDR1 is LNHDA and CDR2 SQIVND (reference sequence). V gave up 7 bases and J gave up 3 bases, with 21 bases separating them. The CDR3 nucleotides read TGTGCCAGTACCCGCGGGGGGGAAGGGTTGTACACTGAAGCTTTCTTT. Its protein product is CASTRGGEGLYTEAFF.

The genes are TRBV30 and TRBJ2-5; the match to TRBD1 covers 7 bases. This CDR3 spans 15 amino acids. The germline gives CDR1 GTSNPN, CDR2 SVGIG (reference sequence). The J segment lost 4 bases and the V segment lost 1 base, leaving 9 bases of the junction unmatched. CDR3 residues: CAWSARQGPGETQYF. CDR3 coding DNA: TGTGCCTGGAGTGCCCGACAGGGCCCAGGAGAGACCCAGTACTTC.

The chain employs TRBV7-6 and TRBJ1-2; D remains ambiguous. CDR1 is SGHVS, CDR2 FNYEAQ, per germline. Trimming removed 1 base at V and 4 bases at J, with 13 bases between. The CDR3 has 15 residues. The chain's CDR3 is CASSLEEGLSYGYTF. CDR3 DNA sequence: TGTGCCAGCAGCTTAGAAGAGGGATTAAGCTATGGCTACACCTTC.

This chain joins TRBV7-9 and TRBJ2-7; the match to TRBD2 covers 8 bases. The CDR3 has 16 residues. The V and J ends lost 4 bases and 3 bases, in that order; junction bases with no gene match: 11. CDR1 is SEHNR, CDR2 FQNEAQ, per germline (reference sequence). The CDR3 is CASSSPSSGGFYEQYF. The CDR3 nucleotides read TGTGCCAGCAGCTCGCCCTCGAGCGGGGGCTTCTACGAGCAGTACTTC.

This chain uses TRBV6-4 with TRBJ1-6; D remains unclear. CDR3 length: 14 residues. V lost 3 bases, J lost 6 bases, and 9 bases lay in between. Per the germline V gene, CDR1 is MRHNA and CDR2 is SNTAGT. The CDR3 region has the DNA TGTGCCAGCAGTGAGCGAGGAGCTAATTCACCCCTCCACTTT. Translating it yields CASSERGANSPLHF.

The J gene is TRBJ2-2, the V gene TRBV6-6; D unresolved. The CDR3 consists of 14 residues. The germline CDR1 and CDR2 sequences are MNHNY and SVGAGI (reference sequence). V lost 4 bases and J lost 2, with 8 bases in between. This CDR3 is CASSFKQNTGELFF. CDR3 nucleotide sequence: TGTGCCAGCAGTTTTAAACAAAACACCGGGGAGCTGTTTTTT.

This clone was observed once. At the DNA level, this CDR3 is encoded by other sequences in the same sample as well. The gene calls are TRBV30 and TRBJ2-7; 7 nucleotides agree with TRBD2. The CDR3 contains 12 residues. CDR1 and CDR2 (germline): GTSNPN, SVGIG (reference sequence). Trimming cost V 0 bases and J 4 bases; bases outside gene matches: 0. CDR3 region: CAWSVGGYEQYF. As DNA, the CDR3 is TGTGCCTGGAGTGTGGGGGGGTACGAGCAGTACTTC.